The subject of this entry is one T cell receptor (beta chain). The CDR3 has 16 amino acids. Trimming pared 4 bases from V and 4 bases from J, leaving 18 bases between. Germline values: CDR1 SGHRS, CDR2 YFSETQ. The protocol was immunoSEQ multiplex PCR, while the TCRdb copy is restricted to in-frame clones and leaves out a portion. The table lists approximately 48,000 clones, 94% of them singletons, with 4.5% to 5.5% in the top ten. This record belongs to a study of T cell changes during pregnancy in multiple sclerosis. This receptor was identified in a female donor with multiple sclerosis, enrolled in a pregnancy study. The J gene is TRBJ1-3, the V gene TRBV5-1; possibly TRBD1 for D (6 bases). Sequences were derived from CD8+ T cells from peripheral blood mononuclear cells, sampled before pregnancy. CDR3 sequence reads: CASSPRMQGQGNTIYF. The CDR3 region has the DNA TGCGCCAGCAGCCCCAGGATGCAGGGGCAAGGAAACACCATATATTTT.